Sequencing of this T cell receptor (beta chain) was carried out in a study of a mutant IDH1 vaccine in newly diagnosed glioma. About the research overall: Most patients had radiochemotherapy with temozolomide before enrollment; others had one alone.

Concerning this clone itself: The target antigen is unknown.

Sequencing used immunoSEQ multiplex PCR; TCRdb keeps in-frame clones, though not all of them. There are tens of thousands of clones in the sample; 81% occur only once, and roughly 5% lies in the top ten. Sample time point: week 35, safety follow-up. Every single dose of the vaccine, 300 ug of mutant IDH1 20-mer peptide, came with topical imiquimod. In weeks 1, 3, 5, 7, 11, 15, 19 and 23, patients were vaccinated. The germline gives CDR1 MNHNY, CDR2 SVGAGI (reference sequence). V dropped 4 bases and J dropped 4; count of bases not matched to a gene: 6. The CDR3 extends over 16 amino acids. This specimen was PBMCs, taken from a glioma patient whose treatment included an IDH1 peptide vaccine. This receptor was identified in a woman between 40 and 50 years old with glioma. Some clones in this sample may be carry-over from other donors' samples. V gene TRBV6-6 combines with J gene TRBJ2-3; 12 nucleotides align to TRBD2. CDR3 DNA: TGTGCCAGCAGTTCGACTAGCGGGGGTGACGCAGATACGCAGTATTTT. Translating it yields CASSSTSGGDADTQYF.